The present entry profiles one T cell receptor beta chain with its context. Antigen unknown. The data were taken from a study of cytomegalovirus exposure and HLA in healthy donors. Study outcomes and limitations: Some TCR beta chains (around 160 of them) were listed as cytomegalovirus-associated. A few V segments could not be told apart, such as TRBV6-2 and TRBV6-3, and were left out.

The PCR made use of 60 Vbeta and 13 Jbeta primers. This table comes from immunoSEQ multiplex PCR, and its TCRdb copy is limited to in-frame clones, with some not included. The sample includes some 110,000 clones, roughly 70% seen only once; the top ten take approximately 9%. The V and J ends lost 0 bases and 4 bases, in that order; junction bases with no gene match: 3. Germline values: CDR1 SGHRS, CDR2 YFSETQ. The CDR3 has 14 residues. The V gene is TRBV5-1, the J gene TRBJ1-1, with 7 bases fitting TRBD1. Sequencing was carried out using PBMCs. The receptor's source is a man aged 25-45 years in good health and CMV-seropositive. Here the CDR3 reads CASSLAGQRTEAFF. CDR3 nucleotide sequence: TGCGCCAGCAGCTTGGCGGGACAGCGCACTGAAGCTTTCTTT.